This entry describes one TCR beta chain. What it binds is not known. Unique molecular identifiers were incorporated when the TCRbeta library was constructed. TCRdb reprocessed the PCR reads with MiXCR, giving one entry per CDR3 protein. The data hold about 580,000 distinct CDR3 sequences, with under 25% observed a single time. The sample is drawn from a study of T-cell reconstitution after alpha-beta-depleted transplantation in children. Study findings and constraints: In some patients, recipient T cells and intrathymic progenitors surviving conditioning explained high day-60 diversity.

Trimming took off 0 bases at V and 1 base at J, with 6 bases between the two ends. The CDR3 has 14 residues. Germline V gene data show CDR1 as MNHEY and CDR2 as SVGAGI. The chain carries TRBV6-5 and TRBJ1-1, with D hard to call. The sequences come from PBMCs, mostly from graft donor cells, collected 360 days after TCRalphabeta/CD19-depleted stem cell transplant. This clonotype was obtained from a boy younger than two who had a stem cell transplant for acute myeloid leukemia, so the T cells may come from the graft donor. The CDR3 region is CASSYSAANTEAFF. As DNA, the CDR3 is TGTGCCAGCAGTTACTCGGCCGCGAACACTGAAGCTTTCTTT.